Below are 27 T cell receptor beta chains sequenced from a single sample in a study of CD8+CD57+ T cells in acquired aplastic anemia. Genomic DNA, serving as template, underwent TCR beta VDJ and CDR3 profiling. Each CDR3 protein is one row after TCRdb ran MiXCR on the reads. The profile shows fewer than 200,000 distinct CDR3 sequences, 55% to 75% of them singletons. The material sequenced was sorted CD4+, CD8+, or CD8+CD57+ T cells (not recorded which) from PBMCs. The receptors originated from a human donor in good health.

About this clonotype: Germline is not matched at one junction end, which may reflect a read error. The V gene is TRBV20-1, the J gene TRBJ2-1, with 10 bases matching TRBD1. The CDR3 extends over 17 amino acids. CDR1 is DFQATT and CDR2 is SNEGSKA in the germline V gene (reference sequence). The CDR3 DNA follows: TGCAGTGCTGACGACAGGGGGCGGTCGAAAGGGAACAATGAGCAGCTCTTC. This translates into CSADDRGRSKGNNEQLF.

The CDR3 protein is CSATPDSRHYGYTF. The CDR3 nucleotides are TGCAGTGCTACCCCGGACAGCAGGCACTATGGCTACACCTTC. The chain combines TRBV20-1 with TRBJ1-2, with a possible D match to TRBD1 (6 bases). The germline V gene encodes CDR1 DFQATT and CDR2 SNEGSKA (reference sequence). V lost 4 bases and J lost 3, with 15 bases in between. This CDR3 has 14 residues.

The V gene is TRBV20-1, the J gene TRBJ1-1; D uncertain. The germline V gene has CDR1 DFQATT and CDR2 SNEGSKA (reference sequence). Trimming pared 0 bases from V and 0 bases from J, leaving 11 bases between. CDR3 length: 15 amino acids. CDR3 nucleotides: TGCAGTGCTAGAGATCGGGGAGGCTTGAACACTGAAGCTTTCTTT. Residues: CSARDRGGLNTEAFF.

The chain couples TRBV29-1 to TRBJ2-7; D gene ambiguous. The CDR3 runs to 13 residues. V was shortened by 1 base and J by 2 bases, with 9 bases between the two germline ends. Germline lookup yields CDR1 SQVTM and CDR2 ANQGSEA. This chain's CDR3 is CSVEAGRPYEQYF. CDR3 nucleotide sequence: TGCAGCGTTGAAGCTGGAAGACCCTACGAGCAGTACTTC.

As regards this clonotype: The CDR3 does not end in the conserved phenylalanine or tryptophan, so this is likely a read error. In nucleotides, the CDR3 is TGCAGTGCTAAACTAGCGGGTCTCTACGAGCAGTACTGC. Protein sequence: CSAKLAGLYEQYC. This chain connects TRBV20-1 to TRBJ2-7; TRBD2 matches 9 bases. V dropped 4 bases and J dropped 3; count of bases not matched to a gene: 4. Germline CDR1 reads DFQATT; CDR2 reads SNEGSKA (reference sequence). This CDR3 has 13 residues.

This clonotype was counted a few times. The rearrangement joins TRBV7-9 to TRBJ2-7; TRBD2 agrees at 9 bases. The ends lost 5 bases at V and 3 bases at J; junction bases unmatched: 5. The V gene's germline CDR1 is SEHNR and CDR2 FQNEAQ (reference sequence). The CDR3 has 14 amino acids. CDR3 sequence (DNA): TGTGCCAGCAGCCCAAATAGCGGGAGCTACGAGCAGTACTTC. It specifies CASSPNSGSYEQYF.

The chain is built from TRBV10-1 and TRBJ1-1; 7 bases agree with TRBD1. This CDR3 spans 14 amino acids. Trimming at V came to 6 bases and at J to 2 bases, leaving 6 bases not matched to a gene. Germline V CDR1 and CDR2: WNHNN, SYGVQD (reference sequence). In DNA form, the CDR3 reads TGCGCCAGCAGCCGGGACAGCTCTAACACTGAAGCTTTCTTT. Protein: CASSRDSSNTEAFF.

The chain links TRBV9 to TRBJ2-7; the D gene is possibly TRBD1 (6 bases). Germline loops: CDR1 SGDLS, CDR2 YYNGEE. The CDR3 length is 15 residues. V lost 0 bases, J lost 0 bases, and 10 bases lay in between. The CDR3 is CASSVGVDSSYEQYF. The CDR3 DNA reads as TGTGCCAGCAGCGTAGGGGTGGACAGCTCCTACGAGCAGTACTTC.

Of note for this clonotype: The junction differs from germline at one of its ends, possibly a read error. The CDR3, as DNA: TGTGGCAGCCCCACCCGGACAGGCTCCTACGAGCAGTACTTC. Translated: CGSPTRTGSYEQYF. The V and J genes are TRBV7-8 and TRBJ2-7, with TRBD1 matching over 7 bases. Per germline, CDR1 SGHVS and CDR2 FQNEAQ. This CDR3 region has 14 residues.

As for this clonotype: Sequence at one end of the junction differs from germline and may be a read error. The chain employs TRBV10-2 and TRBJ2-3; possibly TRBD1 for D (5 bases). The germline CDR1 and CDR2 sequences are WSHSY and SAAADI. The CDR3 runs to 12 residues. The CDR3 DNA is TGCGCCAGCAGAACTACCACAGGTACGCAGTATTTT. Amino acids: CASRTTTGTQYF.

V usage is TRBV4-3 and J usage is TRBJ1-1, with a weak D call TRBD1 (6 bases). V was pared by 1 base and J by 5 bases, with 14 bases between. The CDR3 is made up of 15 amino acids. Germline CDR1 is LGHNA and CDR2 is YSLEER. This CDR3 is CASSQGAGEETEAFF. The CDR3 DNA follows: TGCGCCAGCAGCCAAGGGGCAGGGGAGGAAACTGAAGCTTTCTTT.

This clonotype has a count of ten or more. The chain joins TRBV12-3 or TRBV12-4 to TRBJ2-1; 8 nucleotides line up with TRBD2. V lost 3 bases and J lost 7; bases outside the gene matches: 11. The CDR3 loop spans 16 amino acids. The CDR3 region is CASSLGPSGSINEQFF. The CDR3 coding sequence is TGTGCCAGCAGTTTGGGCCCGAGCGGGAGTATTAATGAGCAGTTCTTC.

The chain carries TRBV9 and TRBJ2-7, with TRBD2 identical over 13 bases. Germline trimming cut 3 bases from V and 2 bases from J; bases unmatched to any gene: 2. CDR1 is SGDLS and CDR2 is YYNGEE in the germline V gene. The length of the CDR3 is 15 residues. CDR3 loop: CASSEGLAGPYEQYF. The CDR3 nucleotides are TGTGCCAGCAGCGAGGGACTAGCGGGACCCTACGAGCAGTACTTC.

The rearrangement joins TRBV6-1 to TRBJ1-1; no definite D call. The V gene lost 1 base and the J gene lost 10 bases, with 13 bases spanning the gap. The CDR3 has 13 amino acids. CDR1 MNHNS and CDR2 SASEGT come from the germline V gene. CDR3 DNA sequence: TGTGCCAGCAGTGAAGACAGCTCTCTAGCAGCTTTCTTT. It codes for CASSEDSSLAAFF.

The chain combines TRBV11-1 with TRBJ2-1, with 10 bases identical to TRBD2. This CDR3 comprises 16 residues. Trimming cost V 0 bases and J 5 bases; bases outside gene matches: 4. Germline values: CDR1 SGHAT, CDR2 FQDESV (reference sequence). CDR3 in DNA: TGTGCCAGCAGCTTAGCGCGGCTAGCGGGGGACAATGAGCAGTTCTTC. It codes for CASSLARLAGDNEQFF. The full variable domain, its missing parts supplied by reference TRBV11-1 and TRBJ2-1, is EAEVAQSPRYKITEKSQAVAFWCDPISGHATLYWYRQILGQGPELLVQFQDESVVDDSQLPKDRFSAERLKGVDSTLKIQPAELGDSAMYLCASSLARLAGDNEQFFGPGTRLTVL.

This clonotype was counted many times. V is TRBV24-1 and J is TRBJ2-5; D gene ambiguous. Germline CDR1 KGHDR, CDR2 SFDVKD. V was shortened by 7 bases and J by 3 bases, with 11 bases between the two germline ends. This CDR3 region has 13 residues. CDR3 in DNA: TGTGCCACCAGCCCGACATTGGAAGAGACCCAGTACTTC. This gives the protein CATSPTLEETQYF.

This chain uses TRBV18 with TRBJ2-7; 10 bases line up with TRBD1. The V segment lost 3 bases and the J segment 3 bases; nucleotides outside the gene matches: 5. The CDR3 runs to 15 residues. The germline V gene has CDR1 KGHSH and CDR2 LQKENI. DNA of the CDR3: TGTGCCAGCTCACCCGAGACAGGGGGCCTCTACGAGCAGTACTTC. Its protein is CASSPETGGLYEQYF.

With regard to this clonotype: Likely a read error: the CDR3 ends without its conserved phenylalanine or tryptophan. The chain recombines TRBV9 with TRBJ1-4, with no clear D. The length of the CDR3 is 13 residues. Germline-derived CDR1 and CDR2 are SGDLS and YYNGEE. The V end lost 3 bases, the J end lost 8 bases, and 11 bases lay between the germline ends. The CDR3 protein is CASSEGLGEKLFC. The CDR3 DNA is TGTGCCAGCAGCGAAGGACTAGGGGAAAAACTGTTTTGT.

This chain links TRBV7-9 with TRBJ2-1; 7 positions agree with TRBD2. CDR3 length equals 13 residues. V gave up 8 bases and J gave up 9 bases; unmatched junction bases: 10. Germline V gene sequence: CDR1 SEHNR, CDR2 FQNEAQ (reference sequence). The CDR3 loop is CASDYLTGGEQFF. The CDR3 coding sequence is TGTGCCAGCGACTACCTTACGGGAGGTGAGCAGTTCTTC.

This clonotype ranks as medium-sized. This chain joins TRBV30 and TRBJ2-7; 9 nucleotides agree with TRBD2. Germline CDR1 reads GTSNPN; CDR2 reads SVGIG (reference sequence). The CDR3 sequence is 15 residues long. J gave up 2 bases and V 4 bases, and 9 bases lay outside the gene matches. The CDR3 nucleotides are TGTGCCTGGAAAAATCGGCTAGCGGGAACCTACGAGCAGTACTTC. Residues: CAWKNRLAGTYEQYF.

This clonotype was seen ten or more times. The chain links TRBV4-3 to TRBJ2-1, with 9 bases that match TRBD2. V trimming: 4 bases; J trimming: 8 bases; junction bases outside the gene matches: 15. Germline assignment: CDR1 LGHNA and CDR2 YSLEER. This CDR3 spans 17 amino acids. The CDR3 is CASSPAPPSGNLHEQFF. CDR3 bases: TGCGCCAGCAGCCCAGCTCCCCCTAGCGGGAATCTACATGAGCAGTTCTTC.

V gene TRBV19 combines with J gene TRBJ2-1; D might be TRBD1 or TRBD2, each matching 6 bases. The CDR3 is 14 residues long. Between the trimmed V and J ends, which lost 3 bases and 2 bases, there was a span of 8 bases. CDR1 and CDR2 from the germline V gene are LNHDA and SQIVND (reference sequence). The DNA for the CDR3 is TGTGCCAGTAGTATTCGGGGGCCCTACAATGAGCAGTTCTTC. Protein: CASSIRGPYNEQFF.

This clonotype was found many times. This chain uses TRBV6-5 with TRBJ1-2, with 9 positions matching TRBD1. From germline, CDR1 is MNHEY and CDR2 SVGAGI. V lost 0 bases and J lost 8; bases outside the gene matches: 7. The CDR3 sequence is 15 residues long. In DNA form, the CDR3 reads TGTGCCAGCAGTTACTCACAGGGGGCTTCGTGGGGCTACACCTTC. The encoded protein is CASSYSQGASWGYTF.

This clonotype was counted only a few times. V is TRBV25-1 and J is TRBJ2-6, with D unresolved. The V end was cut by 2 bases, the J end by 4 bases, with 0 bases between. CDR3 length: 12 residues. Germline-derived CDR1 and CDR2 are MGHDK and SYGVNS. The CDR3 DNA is TGTGCCAGCAGTGAAGGGGCCAACGTCCTGACTTTC. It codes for CASSEGANVLTF.

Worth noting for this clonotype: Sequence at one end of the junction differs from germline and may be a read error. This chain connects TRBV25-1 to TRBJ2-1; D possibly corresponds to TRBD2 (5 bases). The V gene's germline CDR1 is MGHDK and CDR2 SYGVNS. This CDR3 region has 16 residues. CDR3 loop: CASSLGSGGPYNGQFF. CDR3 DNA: TGTGCCAGCAGCTTGGGGTCGGGCGGGCCCTACAATGGGCAGTTCTTC.

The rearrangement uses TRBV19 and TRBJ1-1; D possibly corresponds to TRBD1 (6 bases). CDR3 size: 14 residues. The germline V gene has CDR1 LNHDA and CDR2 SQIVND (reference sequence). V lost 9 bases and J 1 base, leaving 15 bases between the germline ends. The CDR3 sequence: CASRGFQGNTEAFF. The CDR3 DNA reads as TGTGCCAGCAGGGGATTTCAGGGGAACACTGAAGCTTTCTTT. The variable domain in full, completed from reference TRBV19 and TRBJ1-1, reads DGGITQSPKYLFRKEGQNVTLSCEQNLNHDAMYWYRQDPGQGLRLIYYSQIVNDFQKGDIAEGYSVSREKKESFPLTVTSAQKNPTAFYLCASRGFQGNTEAFFGQGTRLTVV.

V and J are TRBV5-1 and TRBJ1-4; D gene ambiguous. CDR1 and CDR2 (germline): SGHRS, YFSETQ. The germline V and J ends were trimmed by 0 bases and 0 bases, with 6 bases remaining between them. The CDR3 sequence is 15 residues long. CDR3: CASSLGQSTNEKLFF. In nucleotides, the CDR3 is TGCGCCAGCAGCTTGGGGCAGTCAACTAATGAAAAACTGTTTTTT. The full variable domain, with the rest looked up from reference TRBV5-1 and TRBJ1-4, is KAGVTQTPRYLIKTRGQQVTLSCSPISGHRSVSWYQQTPGQGLQFLFEYFSETQRNKGNFPGRFSGRQFSNSRSEMNVSTLELGDSALYLCASSLGQSTNEKLFFGSGTQLSVL.